The present T cell receptor (beta chain) was sequenced within a study of radiotherapy plus CTLA-4 blockade in lung cancer listed by TCRdb under 2018. Notes on the research overall: Objective responses occurred in around 19% of enrolled patients, and approximately 34% achieved disease control.

Broader findings and caveats from the paper: Early dynamic changes in blood T cell clones, together with increased serum interferon-beta after radiation, were reported as the strongest predictors of response. After treatment with radiotherapy and ipilimumab, TCR clones that came from tumors expanded in the peripheral blood.

Library prep was done by the immunoSEQ multiplex PCR assay. This immuneACCESS table, as held by TCRdb, lists in-frame sequences with V and J called but not all clones. Of the missing ones, under half trace to an unresolved V gene in checked studies; the others have no known cause. The sample table lists tens of thousands of clones, just over 75% of them with a count of one. Jointly, the top ten make up roughly 4% of the sample. According to the germline V gene, CDR1 reads SQVTM and CDR2 reads ANQGSEA. From its cysteine to its phenylalanine, the CDR3 spans 14 amino acids. The only DNA kept is the CDR3, 42 bases in frame from the first base. V loses 3 bases, J loses 0 bases, and the germline ends lie 11 bases apart. For this clone: What antigen it recognizes has not been identified. Nothing much larger sits one base from this clone, and base qualities are not available.

In this study, focal radiation therapy paired with CTLA-4 blockade (ipilimumab) was tested in patients who had chemo-refractory metastatic non-small-cell lung cancer. The chain employs TRBV29-1 and TRBJ1-1, with TRBD1 as a weak D call on 6 bases. The material was peripheral blood, obtained from a patient treated with radiotherapy plus ipilimumab. This TCR derives from a human donor with non-small cell lung cancer who had a partial response to radiotherapy plus ipilimumab. In nucleotides, the sequence is TGCAGCGTTGACGCCACAGGGATGAACACTGAAGCTTTCTTT. Its protein product is CSVDATGMNTEAFF.